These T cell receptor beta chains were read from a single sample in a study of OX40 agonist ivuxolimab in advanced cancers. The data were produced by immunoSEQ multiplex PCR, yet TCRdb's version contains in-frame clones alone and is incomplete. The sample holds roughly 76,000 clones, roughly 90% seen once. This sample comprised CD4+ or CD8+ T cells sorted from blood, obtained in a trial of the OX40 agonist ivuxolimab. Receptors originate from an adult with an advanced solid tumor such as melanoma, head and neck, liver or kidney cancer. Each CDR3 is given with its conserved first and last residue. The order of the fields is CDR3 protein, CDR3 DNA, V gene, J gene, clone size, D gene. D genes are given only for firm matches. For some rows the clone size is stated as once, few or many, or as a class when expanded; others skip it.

CDR3: CAWSVMGLGYGYTF
DNA: TGTGCCTGGAGTGTGATGGGGCTGGGCTATGGCTACACCTTC
V: TRBV30
J: TRBJ1-2
size: NA
D: NA

CDR3: CASSVGPATNEKLFF
DNA: TGTGCCAGCAGCGTAGGTCCTGCAACTAATGAAAAACTGTTTTTT
V: TRBV9
J: TRBJ1-4
size: NA
D: NA

CDR3: CASSSSPRGTNEKLFF
DNA: TGTGCCAGCAGCAGTTCGCCCAGGGGCACTAATGAAAAACTGTTTTTT
V: TRBV5-6
J: TRBJ1-4
size: NA
D: NA

CDR3: CASSPGEAYSTDTQYF
DNA: TGTGCCAGCTCACCGGGAGAGGCCTATAGCACAGATACGCAGTATTTT
V: TRBV18
J: TRBJ2-3
size: NA
D: NA

CDR3: CASSLNPMGTYEQYF
DNA: TGTGCCAGCAGCTTAAACCCTATGGGAACCTACGAGCAGTACTTC
V: TRBV11-1
J: TRBJ2-7
size: NA
D: NA

CDR3: CASRTGMSNQPQHF
DNA: TGTGCCAGTAGGACGGGTATGAGCAATCAGCCCCAGCATTTT
V: TRBV19
J: TRBJ1-5
size: NA
D: NA

CDR3: CASRGQEHGQYF
DNA: TGTGCCAGCAGGGGTCAGGAACACGGGCAGTACTTC
V: TRBV2
J: TRBJ2-7
size: NA
D: NA

CDR3: CAATNLGGNTEAFF
DNA: TGTGCCGCCACAAACTTGGGGGGGAACACTGAAGCTTTCTTT
V: TRBV28
J: TRBJ1-1
size: NA
D: NA

CDR3: CASSHPPPGTGQPQHF
DNA: TGTGCCAGCAGCCACCCACCGCCAGGGACGGGGCAGCCCCAGCATTTT
V: TRBV5-8
J: TRBJ1-5
size: NA
D: NA

CDR3: CASSQERRAVNNEQFF
DNA: TGTGCCAGCAGCCAAGAGAGAAGAGCGGTTAACAATGAGCAGTTCTTC
V: TRBV4-2
J: TRBJ2-1
size: NA
D: NA

CDR3: CASSPRVAGGSEQYF
DNA: TGTGCCAGCTCACCCAGGGTAGCGGGAGGGAGCGAGCAGTACTTC
V: TRBV18
J: TRBJ2-7
size: NA
D: TRBD2

CDR3: CASSIGTSYEQYF
DNA: TGTGCCAGTAGTATTGGGACTAGCTACGAGCAGTACTTC
V: TRBV19
J: TRBJ2-7
size: NA
D: TRBD2

CDR3: CASSLSGQFLSNQPQHF
DNA: TGTGCCAGCAGCCTCTCGGGACAGTTCCTTAGCAATCAGCCCCAGCATTTT
V: TRBV7-8
J: TRBJ1-5
size: NA
D: TRBD1

CDR3: CASRDLRTGSDTGELFF
DNA: TGTGCCAGCAGGGACCTTCGTACAGGGTCGGACACCGGGGAGCTGTTTTTT
V: TRBV7-2
J: TRBJ2-2
size: NA
D: NA

CDR3: CASSESWGGSYSNQPQHF
DNA: TGCGCCAGCAGTGAGTCATGGGGGGGCTCCTATAGCAATCAGCCCCAGCATTTT
V: TRBV10-2
J: TRBJ1-5
size: NA
D: NA

CDR3: CASSDPQPQHF
DNA: TGTGCCAGCAGTGATCCCCAGCCCCAGCATTTT
V: TRBV6-5
J: TRBJ1-5
size: NA
D: NA

CDR3: CAISSNPGASSYEQYF
DNA: TGTGCCATCAGTAGTAACCCAGGGGCCTCGTCCTACGAGCAGTACTTC
V: TRBV10-3
J: TRBJ2-7
size: NA
D: NA

CDR3: CAISETGGGPTDTQYF
DNA: TGTGCCATCAGTGAGACGGGGGGCGGGCCCACAGATACGCAGTATTTT
V: TRBV10-3
J: TRBJ2-3
size: NA
D: NA

CDR3: CASSLDSSSTDTQYF
DNA: TGCGCCAGCAGCTTGGACAGCTCTAGCACAGATACGCAGTATTTT
V: TRBV5-1
J: TRBJ2-3
size: NA
D: NA

CDR3: CAWRGQGGDQPQHF
DNA: TGTGCCTGGAGGGGACAGGGTGGCGATCAGCCCCAGCATTTT
V: TRBV30
J: TRBJ1-5
size: once
D: TRBD1

CDR3: CASSIVSDSNQPQHF
DNA: TGTGCCAGTAGTATAGTTTCAGATAGCAATCAGCCCCAGCATTTT
V: TRBV19
J: TRBJ1-5
size: NA
D: NA